Shown below are 3 T cell receptor beta chains from a single sample sequenced in a study of control samples from healthy donors and cancer patients (TCRdb year 2020). Library generation was performed with the immunoSEQ multiplex PCR assay. TCRdb's version of the immuneACCESS table is confined to in-frame rearrangements and falls short of the full clone set. An unresolved V gene accounts for under half of the shortfall where checked; the remainder is of unknown origin. In all, the sample holds more than 150,000 clones, and about 94% of those were seen once. Clones ranked in the top ten supply 0.65% to 0.75% of the sample. Material for sequencing was blood. These TCRs come from a woman aged 25 to 45 in good health.

V is TRBV6-5 and J is TRBJ1-4; 7 bases align to TRBD1. This CDR3 comprises 14 residues. CDR1 is MNHEY and CDR2 is SVGAGI in the germline V gene. V lost 7 bases, J lost 4 bases, and 6 bases stayed unmatched. The CDR3 DNA follows: TGTGCCAGCACCAAGGACAGGCTTAATGAAAAACTGTTTTTT. The encoded protein is CASTKDRLNEKLFF.

The V call is TRBV27, the J call TRBJ1-4; D uncertain. This CDR3 is 15 amino acids long. V lost 5 bases to trimming and J lost 4 bases, with 14 bases between them. Germline CDR1 MNHEY, CDR2 SMNVEV (reference sequence). Here the CDR3 reads CASSADGGFNEKLFF. Here the CDR3 DNA reads TGTGCCAGCAGTGCGGACGGAGGGTTTAATGAAAAACTGTTTTTT.

This clone appeared once. The chain employs TRBV7-3 and TRBJ2-1; 8 bases are a match to TRBD2. V was pared by 5 bases and J by 4 bases, with 13 bases of the junction left unmatched. Per the germline V gene, CDR1 is SGHTA and CDR2 is FQGTGA. The CDR3 consists of 17 residues. This chain's CDR3 is CASSQDRTSGPYNEQFF. The CDR3 DNA reads as TGTGCCAGCAGCCAAGACAGAACTAGCGGTCCATACAATGAGCAGTTCTTC.